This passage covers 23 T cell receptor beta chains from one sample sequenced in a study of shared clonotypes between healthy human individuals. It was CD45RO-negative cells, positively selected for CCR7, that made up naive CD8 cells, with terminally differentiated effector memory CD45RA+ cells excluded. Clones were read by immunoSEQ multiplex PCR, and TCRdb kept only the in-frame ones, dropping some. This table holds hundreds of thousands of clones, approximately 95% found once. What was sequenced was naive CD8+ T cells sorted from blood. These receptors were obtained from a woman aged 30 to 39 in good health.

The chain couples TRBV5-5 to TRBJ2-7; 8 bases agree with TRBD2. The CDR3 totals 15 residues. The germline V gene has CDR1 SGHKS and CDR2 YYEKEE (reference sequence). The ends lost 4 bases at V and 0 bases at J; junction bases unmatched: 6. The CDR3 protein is CASSPGLVRSYEQYF. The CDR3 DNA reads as TGTGCCAGCAGCCCGGGACTAGTTCGCTCCTACGAGCAGTACTTC.

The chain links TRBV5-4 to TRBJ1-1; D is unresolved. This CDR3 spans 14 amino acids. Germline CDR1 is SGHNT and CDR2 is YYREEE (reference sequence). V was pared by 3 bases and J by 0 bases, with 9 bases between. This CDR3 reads CASSSSLLNTEAFF. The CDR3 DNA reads TGTGCCAGCAGCTCATCCTTATTGAACACTGAAGCTTTCTTT.

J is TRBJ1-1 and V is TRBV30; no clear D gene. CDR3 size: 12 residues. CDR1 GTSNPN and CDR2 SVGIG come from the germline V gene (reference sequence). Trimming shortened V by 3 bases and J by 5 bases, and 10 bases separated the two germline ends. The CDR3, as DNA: TGTGCCTGGAGCCCCCTCGGGACTGAAGCTTTCTTT. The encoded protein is CAWSPLGTEAFF.

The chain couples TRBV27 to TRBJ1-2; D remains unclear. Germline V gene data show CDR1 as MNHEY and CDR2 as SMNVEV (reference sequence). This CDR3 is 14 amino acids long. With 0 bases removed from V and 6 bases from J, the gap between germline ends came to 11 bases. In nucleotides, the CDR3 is TGTGCCAGCAGTTTATCGGCAGCCCCCCATGGCTACACCTTC. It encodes CASSLSAAPHGYTF.

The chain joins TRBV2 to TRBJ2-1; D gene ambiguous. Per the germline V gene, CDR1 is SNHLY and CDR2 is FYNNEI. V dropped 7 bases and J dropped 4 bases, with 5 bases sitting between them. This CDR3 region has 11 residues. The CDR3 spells CASTEYNEQFF. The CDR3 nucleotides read TGTGCCAGCACCGAATACAATGAGCAGTTCTTC.

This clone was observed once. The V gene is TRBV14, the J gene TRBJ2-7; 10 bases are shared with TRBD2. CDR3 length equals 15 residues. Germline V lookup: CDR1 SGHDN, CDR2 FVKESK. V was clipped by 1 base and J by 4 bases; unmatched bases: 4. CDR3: CASSQAGLADYEQYF. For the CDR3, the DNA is TGTGCCAGCAGCCAAGCTGGACTAGCGGATTACGAGCAGTACTTC.

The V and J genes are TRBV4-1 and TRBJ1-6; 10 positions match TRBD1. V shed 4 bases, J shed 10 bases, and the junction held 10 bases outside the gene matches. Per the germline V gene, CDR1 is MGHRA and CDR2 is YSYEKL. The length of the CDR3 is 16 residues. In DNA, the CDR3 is TGCGCCAGCAGCCTGGGACAGGGGATGACATTGTCACCCCTCCACTTT. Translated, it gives CASSLGQGMTLSPLHF.

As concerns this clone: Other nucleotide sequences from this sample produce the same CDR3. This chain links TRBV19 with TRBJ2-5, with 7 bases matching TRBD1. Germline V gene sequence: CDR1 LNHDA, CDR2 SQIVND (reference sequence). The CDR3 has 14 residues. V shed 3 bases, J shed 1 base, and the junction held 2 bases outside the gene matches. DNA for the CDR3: TGTGCCAGTAGTATCGGGACAGCCCAAGAGACCCAGTACTTC. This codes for CASSIGTAQETQYF.

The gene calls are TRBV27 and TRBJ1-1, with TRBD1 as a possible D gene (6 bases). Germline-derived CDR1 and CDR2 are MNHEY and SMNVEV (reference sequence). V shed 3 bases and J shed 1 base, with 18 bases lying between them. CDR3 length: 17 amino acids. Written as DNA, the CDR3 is TGTGCCAGCAGTTTGGCCCCCGGGGCAGGGGCGAACACTGAAGCTTTCTTT. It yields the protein CASSLAPGAGANTEAFF.

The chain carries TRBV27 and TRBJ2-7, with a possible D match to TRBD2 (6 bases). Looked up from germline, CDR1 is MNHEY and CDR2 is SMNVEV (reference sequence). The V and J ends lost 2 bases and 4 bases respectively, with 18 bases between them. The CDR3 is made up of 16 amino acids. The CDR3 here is CASSLTGAGTRYEQYF. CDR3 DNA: TGTGCCAGCAGTTTAACCGGGGCGGGAACTCGGTACGAGCAGTACTTC.

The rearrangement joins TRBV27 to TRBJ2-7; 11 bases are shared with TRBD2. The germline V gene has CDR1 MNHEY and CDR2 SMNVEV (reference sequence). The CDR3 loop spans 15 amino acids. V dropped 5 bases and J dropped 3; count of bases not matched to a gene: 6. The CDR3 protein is CASSALAGGNYEQYF. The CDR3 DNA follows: TGTGCCAGCAGTGCCCTAGCGGGAGGAAACTACGAGCAGTACTTC.

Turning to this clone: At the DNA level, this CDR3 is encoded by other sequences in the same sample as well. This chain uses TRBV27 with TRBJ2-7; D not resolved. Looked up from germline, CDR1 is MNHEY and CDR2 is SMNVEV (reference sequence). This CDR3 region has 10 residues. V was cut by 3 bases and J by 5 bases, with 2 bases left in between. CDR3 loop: CASSLNEQYF. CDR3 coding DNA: TGTGCCAGCAGTTTGAACGAGCAGTACTTC.

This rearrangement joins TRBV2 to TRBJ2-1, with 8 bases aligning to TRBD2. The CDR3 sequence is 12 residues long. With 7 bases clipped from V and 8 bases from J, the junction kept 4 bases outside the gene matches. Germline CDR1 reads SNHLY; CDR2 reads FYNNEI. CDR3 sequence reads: CASTPGGDEQFF. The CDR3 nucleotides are TGTGCCAGCACCCCGGGGGGGGATGAGCAGTTCTTC.

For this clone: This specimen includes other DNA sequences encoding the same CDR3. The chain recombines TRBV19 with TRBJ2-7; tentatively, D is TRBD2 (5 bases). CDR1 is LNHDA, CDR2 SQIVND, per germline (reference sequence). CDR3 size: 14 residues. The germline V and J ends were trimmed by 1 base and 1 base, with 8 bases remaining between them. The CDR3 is CASSIGGGSYEQYF. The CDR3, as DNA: TGTGCCAGTAGTATAGGTGGCGGGTCCTACGAGCAGTACTTC.

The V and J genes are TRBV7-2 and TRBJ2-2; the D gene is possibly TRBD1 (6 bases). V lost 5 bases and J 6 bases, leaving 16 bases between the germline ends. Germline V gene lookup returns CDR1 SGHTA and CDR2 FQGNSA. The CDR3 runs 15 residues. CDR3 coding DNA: TGTGCCAGCAGCCCACAGGGTATGGGACCCGGGGAGCTGTTTTTT. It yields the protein CASSPQGMGPGELFF.

CDR3 loop: CASGPVSESEQYF. In DNA form, the CDR3 reads TGTGCCAGCGGACCCGTGTCCGAGAGCGAGCAGTACTTC. The J gene is TRBJ2-7, the V gene TRBV4-2; no clear D gene. From germline, CDR1 is LGHNA and CDR2 YNFKEQ. This CDR3 contains 13 residues. Trimming pared 8 bases from V and 6 bases from J, leaving 17 bases between.

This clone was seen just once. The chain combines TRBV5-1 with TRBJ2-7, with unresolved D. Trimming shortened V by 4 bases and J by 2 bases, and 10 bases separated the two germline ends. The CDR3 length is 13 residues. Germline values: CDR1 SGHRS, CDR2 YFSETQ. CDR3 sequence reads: CASSLDNAYEQYF. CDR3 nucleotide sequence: TGCGCCAGCAGCCTAGACAACGCCTACGAGCAGTACTTC.

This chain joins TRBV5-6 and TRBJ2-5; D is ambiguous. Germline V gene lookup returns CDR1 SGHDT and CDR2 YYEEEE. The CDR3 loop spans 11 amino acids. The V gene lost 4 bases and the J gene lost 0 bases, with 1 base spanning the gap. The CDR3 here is CASSHQETQYF. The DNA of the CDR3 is TGTGCCAGCAGCCACCAAGAGACCCAGTACTTC.

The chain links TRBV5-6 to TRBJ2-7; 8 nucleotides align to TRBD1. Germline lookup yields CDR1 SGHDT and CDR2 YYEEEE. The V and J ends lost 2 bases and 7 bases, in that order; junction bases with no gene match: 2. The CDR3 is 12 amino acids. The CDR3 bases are TGTGCCAGCAGCTTTCAGGGGGCAGAGCAGTACTTC. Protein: CASSFQGAEQYF.

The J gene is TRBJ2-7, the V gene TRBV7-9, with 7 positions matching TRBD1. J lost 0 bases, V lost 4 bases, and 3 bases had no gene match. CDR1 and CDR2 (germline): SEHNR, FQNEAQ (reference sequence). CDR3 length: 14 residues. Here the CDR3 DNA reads TGTGCCAGCAGCTCCGGGGACAGCTCCTACGAGCAGTACTTC. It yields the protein CASSSGDSSYEQYF.

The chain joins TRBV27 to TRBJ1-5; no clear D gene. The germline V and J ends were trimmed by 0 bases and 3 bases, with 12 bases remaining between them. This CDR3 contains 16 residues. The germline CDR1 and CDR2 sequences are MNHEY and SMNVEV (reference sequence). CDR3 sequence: CASSLSLGRHNQPQHF. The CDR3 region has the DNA TGTGCCAGCAGTTTATCGTTGGGGAGACACAATCAGCCCCAGCATTTT.

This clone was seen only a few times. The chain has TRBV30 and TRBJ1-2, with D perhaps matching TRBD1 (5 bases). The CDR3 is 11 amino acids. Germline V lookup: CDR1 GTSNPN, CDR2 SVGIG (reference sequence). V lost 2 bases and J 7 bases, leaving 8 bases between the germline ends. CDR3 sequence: CAWSPGIGYTF. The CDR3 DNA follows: TGTGCCTGGAGTCCAGGGATTGGCTACACCTTC. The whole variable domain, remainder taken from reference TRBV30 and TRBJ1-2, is SQTIHQWPATLVQPVGSPLSLECTVEGTSNPNLYWYRQAAGRGLQLLFYSVGIGQISSEVPQNLSASRPQDRQFILSSKKLLLSDSGFYLCAWSPGIGYTFGSGTRLTVV.

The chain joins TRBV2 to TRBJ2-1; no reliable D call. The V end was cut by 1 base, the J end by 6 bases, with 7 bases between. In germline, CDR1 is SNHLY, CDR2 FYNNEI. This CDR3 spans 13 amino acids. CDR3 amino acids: CASSEEGPNEQFF. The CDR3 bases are TGTGCCAGCAGTGAAGAAGGGCCCAATGAGCAGTTCTTC.